This passage covers 23 T cell receptor beta chains from one sample sequenced in a study of CD8 T cells in Susac syndrome. With random hexamers, reverse transcription was performed on roughly 0.5 to 1 ug of RNA. TCRdb ran MiXCR on the immunoSEQ multiplex PCR reads and lists one entry per CDR3 protein. The sample holds about 90,000 distinct CDR3 sequences, about 96% seen once. Sequences were obtained from CD8+ T cells from PBMCs. These receptors were obtained from a human donor with Susac syndrome.

This clonotype was counted a single time. The chain combines TRBV30 with TRBJ2-7, with 7 nucleotides matching TRBD2. Germline values: CDR1 GTSNPN, CDR2 SVGIG (reference sequence). The CDR3 has 12 amino acids. Losses at the gene ends were 5 bases for V and 0 bases for J; bases not matched to a gene: 1. The CDR3 protein is CAWRGDSYEQYF. As DNA, the CDR3 is TGTGCCTGGCGGGGGGACTCCTACGAGCAGTACTTC.

The rearrangement joins TRBV12-3 or TRBV12-4 to TRBJ2-5, with 8 bases matching TRBD1. This CDR3 spans 15 amino acids. Trimming cost V 1 base and J 5 bases; bases outside gene matches: 6. The CDR3 DNA reads as TGTGCCAGCAGTTTAGGGACAGGGCCCGGGGAGACCCAGTACTTC. Amino acid sequence: CASSLGTGPGETQYF.

The genes are TRBV9 and TRBJ1-1; D possibly corresponds to TRBD1 (6 bases). The V gene lost 2 bases and the J gene lost 2 bases, with 10 bases spanning the gap. Germline V lookup: CDR1 SGDLS, CDR2 YYNGEE. The length of the CDR3 is 14 residues. The CDR3 sequence is CASSVRGANTEAFF. The CDR3 bases are TGTGCCAGCAGCGTTAGGGGGGCTAACACTGAAGCTTTCTTT.

DNA for the CDR3: TGTGCCAGCGAGTCGCAGGCGAATTCACCCCTCCACTTT. This encodes CASESQANSPLHF. The chain recombines TRBV7-9 with TRBJ1-6; D is ambiguous. This CDR3 has 13 residues. Deletions cut 8 bases from V and 7 bases from J, with 12 bases between. CDR1 SEHNR and CDR2 FQNEAQ come from the germline V gene (reference sequence).

This rearrangement joins TRBV5-1 to TRBJ2-3; tentative D call: TRBD2 (5 bases). The CDR3 is 14 residues long. The germline CDR1 and CDR2 sequences are SGHRS and YFSETQ. V was trimmed by 4 bases and J by 4 bases, leaving 13 bases between them. In nucleotides, the CDR3 is TGCGCCAGCAGCCCTGGCGCCGGGGCAGATACGCAGTATTTT. As protein: CASSPGAGADTQYF. Full variable domain (remainder filled in from reference TRBV5-1 and TRBJ2-3): KAGVTQTPRYLIKTRGQQVTLSCSPISGHRSVSWYQQTPGQGLQFLFEYFSETQRNKGNFPGRFSGRQFSNSRSEMNVSTLELGDSALYLCASSPGAGADTQYFGPGTRLTVL.

The rearrangement uses TRBV5-4 and TRBJ1-2, with 7 bases that match TRBD1. The germline V gene encodes CDR1 SGHNT and CDR2 YYREEE (reference sequence). The CDR3 is 18 amino acids. Germline trimming cut 4 bases from V and 0 bases from J; bases unmatched to any gene: 15. The CDR3 loop is CASSQITGAGWPNYGYTF. Here the CDR3 DNA reads TGTGCCAGCAGCCAAATCACAGGGGCCGGGTGGCCTAACTATGGCTACACCTTC.

The rearrangement uses TRBV29-1 and TRBJ2-4, with 9 bases that match TRBD2. The CDR3 spans 11 residues. Germline V gene lookup returns CDR1 SQVTM and CDR2 ANQGSEA. V dropped 7 bases and J dropped 7; count of bases not matched to a gene: 2. CDR3: CSASGVNIQYF. The DNA for the CDR3 is TGCAGCGCTAGCGGGGTTAACATTCAGTACTTC.

J is TRBJ1-5 and V is TRBV20-1, with a weak D call TRBD1 (5 bases). CDR1 is DFQATT, CDR2 SNEGSKA, per germline (reference sequence). This CDR3 comprises 14 residues. Trimming removed 0 bases from V and 3 bases from J, with 9 bases in between. The CDR3 is CSARDRGLNQPQHF. The CDR3 DNA reads TGCAGTGCTAGAGATCGGGGACTCAATCAGCCCCAGCATTTT.

V is TRBV7-9 and J is TRBJ2-6; no clear D. There are 15 residues in the CDR3. V gave up 1 base and J gave up 3 bases, with 7 bases separating them. CDR1 is SEHNR and CDR2 is FQNEAQ in the germline V gene (reference sequence). The CDR3 here is CASSLVSGGANVLTF. The CDR3 DNA sequence: TGTGCCAGCAGCTTAGTCTCGGGTGGGGCCAACGTCCTGACTTTC.

This sequence joins TRBV5-6 and TRBJ2-2; no clear D. Deletions cut 3 bases from V and 0 bases from J, with 12 bases between. Germline lookup yields CDR1 SGHDT and CDR2 YYEEEE. The CDR3 contains 16 residues. The CDR3 protein is CASSSYLLSNTGELFF. The CDR3 DNA reads as TGTGCCAGCAGCTCGTATTTACTGTCGAACACCGGGGAGCTGTTTTTT.

The gene calls are TRBV7-9 and TRBJ1-1; no firm D call. V dropped 5 bases and J dropped 7 bases, with 5 bases sitting between them. The CDR3 extends over 10 amino acids. Germline CDR1 is SEHNR and CDR2 is FQNEAQ (reference sequence). This chain's CDR3 is CASSLYEAFF. The CDR3 DNA sequence: TGTGCCAGCAGCCTGTATGAAGCTTTCTTT.

The chain uses TRBV30 and TRBJ2-7; D ambiguous. Between the trimmed V and J ends, which lost 0 bases and 7 bases, there was a span of 13 bases. The CDR3 consists of 13 residues. Germline V gene sequence: CDR1 GTSNPN, CDR2 SVGIG (reference sequence). CDR3 amino acids: CAWSVVHTGEQYF. The DNA of the CDR3 is TGTGCCTGGAGTGTCGTCCACACTGGGGAGCAGTACTTC.

This chain connects TRBV5-4 to TRBJ2-5, with D unclear. Germline-derived CDR1 and CDR2 are SGHNT and YYREEE (reference sequence). V dropped 3 bases and J dropped 1 base, with 10 bases sitting between them. This CDR3 has 14 residues. The CDR3: CASSSAEFQETQYF. The CDR3, as DNA: TGTGCCAGCAGCTCGGCCGAGTTCCAAGAGACCCAGTACTTC.

The chain couples TRBV12-3 or TRBV12-4 to TRBJ2-7; D possibly corresponds to TRBD2 (7 bases). V was clipped by 5 bases and J by 6 bases, with 20 bases between them. The CDR3 is 15 residues long. In DNA, the CDR3 is TGTGCCAGCAGTAGGGGGGGAGACAGTCCGGGCGAGCAGTACTTC. Its translation: CASSRGGDSPGEQYF.

This clonotype came up a few times. The J gene is TRBJ1-5, the V gene TRBV7-2; 7 positions match TRBD1. This CDR3 is 15 amino acids long. After removal of 1 base from V and 0 bases from J, the junction contained 0 bases not matched to a gene. Germline V CDR1 and CDR2: SGHTA, FQGNSA. In nucleotides, the CDR3 is TGTGCCAGCAGCTTAGGGGACAGTAGCAATCAGCCCCAGCATTTT. Its protein product is CASSLGDSSNQPQHF.

In this sample, this clonotype turned up once. This chain links TRBV5-6 with TRBJ2-3; the match to TRBD1 covers 7 bases. In germline, CDR1 is SGHDT, CDR2 YYEEEE. The V and J ends lost 0 bases and 4 bases, in that order; junction bases with no gene match: 8. The CDR3 is 16 amino acids. The CDR3 DNA reads as TGTGCCAGCAGCTTGGCTCCAGGGGGTCCTGCAGATACGCAGTATTTT. This translates into CASSLAPGGPADTQYF.

This rearrangement joins TRBV12-3 or TRBV12-4 to TRBJ1-5, with D possibly being TRBD1 (5 bases). V was trimmed by 3 bases and J by 0 bases, leaving 9 bases between them. This CDR3 is built from 15 residues. The CDR3 DNA follows: TGTGCCAGCAGTTTTGGGGGAAATAGCAATCAGCCCCAGCATTTT. Residues: CASSFGGNSNQPQHF.

The rearrangement links TRBV11-3 to TRBJ1-1; D gene unclear. Germline CDR1 reads SGHNT; CDR2 reads YENEEA. Trimming pared 6 bases from V and 10 bases from J, leaving 12 bases between. The CDR3 contains 11 residues. CDR3 sequence: CASSLWGRAFF. CDR3 DNA: TGTGCCAGCAGTCTTTGGGGTCGAGCTTTCTTT. Full variable domain (outside the CDR3, taken from reference TRBV11-3 and TRBJ1-1): EAGVVQSPRYKIIEKKQPVAFWCNPISGHNTLYWYLQNLGQGPELLIRYENEEAVDDSQLPKDRFSAERLKGVDSTLKIQPAELGDSAVYLCASSLWGRAFFGQGTRLTVV.

The V and J genes are TRBV19 and TRBJ1-1; a possible D gene is TRBD1 (5 bases). CDR1 is LNHDA and CDR2 is SQIVND in the germline V gene (reference sequence). V lost 7 bases and J 1 base, leaving 19 bases between the germline ends. The CDR3 contains 16 residues. CDR3: CASTWGLKGPNTEAFF. Here the CDR3 DNA reads TGTGCCAGTACTTGGGGACTCAAGGGTCCGAACACTGAAGCTTTCTTT.

This chain joins TRBV9 and TRBJ1-2; perhaps TRBD1 as D (5 bases). The CDR3 consists of 14 residues. The germline V and J ends were trimmed by 0 bases and 8 bases, with 14 bases remaining between them. Germline V lookup: CDR1 SGDLS, CDR2 YYNGEE. The CDR3: CASSVEGRVGGYTF. CDR3 coding DNA: TGTGCCAGCAGCGTAGAAGGCAGGGTAGGGGGCTACACCTTC.

The chain has TRBV14 and TRBJ2-5; 7 bases match TRBD2. V shed 0 bases, J shed 4 bases, and the junction held 8 bases outside the gene matches. CDR1 is SGHDN and CDR2 is FVKESK in the germline V gene. This CDR3 spans 16 amino acids. The CDR3 bases are TGTGCCAGCAGCCAAGAAGCGGGGTCCTGGGGAGAGACCCAGTACTTC. Encoded protein: CASSQEAGSWGETQYF.

The rearrangement links TRBV5-4 to TRBJ2-7; D could derive from TRBD1 or TRBD2 (5 bases each). Between the trimmed V and J ends, which lost 4 bases and 0 bases, there was a span of 14 bases. Looked up from germline, CDR1 is SGHNT and CDR2 is YYREEE (reference sequence). The CDR3 extends over 15 amino acids. The CDR3 region is CASSTGPLVSYEQYF. The CDR3 coding sequence is TGTGCCAGCAGCACGGGACCGCTAGTCTCCTACGAGCAGTACTTC. Full variable domain (missing parts from reference TRBV5-4 and TRBJ2-7): ETGVTQSPTHLIKTRGQQVTLRCSSQSGHNTVSWYQQALGQGPQFIFQYYREEENGRGNFPPRFSGLQFPNYSSELNVNALELDDSALYLCASSTGPLVSYEQYFGPGTRLTVT.

The chain combines TRBV2 with TRBJ2-5; tentatively, D is TRBD2 (5 bases). CDR3 size: 16 residues. Per the germline V gene, CDR1 is SNHLY and CDR2 is FYNNEI. V lost 4 bases and J 5 bases, leaving 20 bases between the germline ends. The CDR3: CASSGALDGWEETQYF. DNA for the CDR3: TGTGCCAGCAGTGGGGCCTTGGACGGATGGGAGGAGACCCAGTACTTC.